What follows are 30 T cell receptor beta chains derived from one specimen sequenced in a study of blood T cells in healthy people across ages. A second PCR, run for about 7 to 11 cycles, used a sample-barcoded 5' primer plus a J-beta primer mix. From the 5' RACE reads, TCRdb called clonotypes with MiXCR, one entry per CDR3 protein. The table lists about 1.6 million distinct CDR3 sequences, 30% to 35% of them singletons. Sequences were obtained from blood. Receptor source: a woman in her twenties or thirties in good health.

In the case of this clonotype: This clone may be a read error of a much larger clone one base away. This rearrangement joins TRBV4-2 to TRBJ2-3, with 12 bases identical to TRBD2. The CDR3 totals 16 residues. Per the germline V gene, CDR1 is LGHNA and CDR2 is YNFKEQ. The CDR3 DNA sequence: TGTGCCGGCAGACTGACTAGCGGGAGTAGCACAGATACGCAGTATTTT. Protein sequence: CAGRLTSGSSTDTQYF.

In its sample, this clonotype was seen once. The chain's CDR3 is CASSGQGAGGYEDTQYF. The CDR3 DNA reads TGCGCCAGCAGCGGACAGGGGGCGGGAGGTTATGAAGATACGCAGTATTTT. This chain uses TRBV5-1 with TRBJ2-3, with TRBD1 matching over 11 bases. Germline assignment: CDR1 SGHRS and CDR2 YFSETQ. The CDR3 totals 17 residues. Trimming removed 4 bases from V and 5 bases from J; junction bases left unmatched: 12.

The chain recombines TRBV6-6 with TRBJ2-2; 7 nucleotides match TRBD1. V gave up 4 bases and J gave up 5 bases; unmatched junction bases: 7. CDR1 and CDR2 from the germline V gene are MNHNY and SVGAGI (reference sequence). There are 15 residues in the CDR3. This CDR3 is CASSLRDSKTGELFF. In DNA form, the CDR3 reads TGTGCCAGCAGTTTACGGGACAGCAAAACCGGGGAGCTGTTTTTT.

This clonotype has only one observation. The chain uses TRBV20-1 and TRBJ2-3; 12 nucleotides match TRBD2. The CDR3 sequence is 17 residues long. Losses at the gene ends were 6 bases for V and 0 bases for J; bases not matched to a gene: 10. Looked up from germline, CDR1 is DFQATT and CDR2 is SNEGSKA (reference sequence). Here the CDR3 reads CSAIGLAGRTSTDTQYF. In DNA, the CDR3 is TGCAGTGCGATAGGACTAGCGGGGCGTACTAGCACAGATACGCAGTATTTT.

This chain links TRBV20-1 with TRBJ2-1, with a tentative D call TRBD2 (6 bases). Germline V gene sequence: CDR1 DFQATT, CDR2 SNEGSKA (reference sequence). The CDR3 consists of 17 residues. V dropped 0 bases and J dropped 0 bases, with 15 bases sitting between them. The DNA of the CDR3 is TGCAGTGCTAGAGATCCCGTTAGCGGCACCTCCTACAATGAGCAGTTCTTC. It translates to CSARDPVSGTSYNEQFF.

The chain's CDR3 is CASSVGRADQPQHF. The CDR3, as DNA: TGTGCCAGCAGCGTAGGGAGGGCGGATCAGCCCCAGCATTTT. The chain carries TRBV9 and TRBJ1-5; D gene unclear. Deletions cut 0 bases from V and 5 bases from J, with 9 bases between. The CDR3 is 14 residues long. Germline CDR1 and CDR2: SGDLS and YYNGEE. The complete variable domain, with remaining parts taken from reference TRBV9 and TRBJ1-5, reads DSGVTQTPKHLITATGQRVTLRCSPRSGDLSVYWYQQSLDQGLQFLIQYYNGEERAKGNILERFSAQQFPDLHSELNLSSLELGDSALYFCASSVGRADQPQHFGDGTRLSIL.

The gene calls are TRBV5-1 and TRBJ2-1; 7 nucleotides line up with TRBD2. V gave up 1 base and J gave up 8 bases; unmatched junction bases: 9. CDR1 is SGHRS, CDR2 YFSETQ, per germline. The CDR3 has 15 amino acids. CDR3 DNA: TGCGCCAGCAGCTTGATTGGGAGGGCTCTGGATGAGCAGTTCTTC. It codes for CASSLIGRALDEQFF.

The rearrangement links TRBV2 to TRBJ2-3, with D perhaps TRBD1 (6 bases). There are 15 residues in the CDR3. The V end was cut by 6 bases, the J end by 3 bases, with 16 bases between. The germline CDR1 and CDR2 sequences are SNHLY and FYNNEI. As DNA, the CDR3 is TGTGCCAGCAGCCAGCCGGGACAACTTACAGATACGCAGTATTTT. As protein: CASSQPGQLTDTQYF.

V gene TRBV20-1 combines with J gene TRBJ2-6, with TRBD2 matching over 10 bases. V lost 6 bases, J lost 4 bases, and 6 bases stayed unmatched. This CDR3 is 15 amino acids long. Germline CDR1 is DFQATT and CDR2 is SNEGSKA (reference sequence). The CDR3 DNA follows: TGCAGTGCCCTAGCGGGAGTATGGGGGGCCAACGTCCTGACTTTC. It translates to CSALAGVWGANVLTF.

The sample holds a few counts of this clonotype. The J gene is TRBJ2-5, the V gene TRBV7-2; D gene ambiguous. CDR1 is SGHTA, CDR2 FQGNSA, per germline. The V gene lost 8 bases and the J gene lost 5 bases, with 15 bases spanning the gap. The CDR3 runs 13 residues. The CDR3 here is CASGPYHGETQYF. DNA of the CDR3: TGTGCCAGCGGCCCGTACCACGGTGAGACCCAGTACTTC.

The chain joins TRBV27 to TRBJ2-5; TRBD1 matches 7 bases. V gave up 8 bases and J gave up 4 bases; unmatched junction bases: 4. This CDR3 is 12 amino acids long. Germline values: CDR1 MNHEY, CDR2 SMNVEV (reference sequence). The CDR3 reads CASRQGLETQYF. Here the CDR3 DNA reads TGTGCCAGCCGACAGGGCTTAGAGACCCAGTACTTC.

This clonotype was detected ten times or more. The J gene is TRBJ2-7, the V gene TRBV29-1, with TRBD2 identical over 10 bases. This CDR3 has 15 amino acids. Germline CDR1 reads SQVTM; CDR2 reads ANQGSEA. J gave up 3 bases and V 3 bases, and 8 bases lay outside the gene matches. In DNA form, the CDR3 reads TGCAGCGTTGAGGTGGCTAGCGGGGGCTACTACGAGCAGTACTTC. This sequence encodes CSVEVASGGYYEQYF.

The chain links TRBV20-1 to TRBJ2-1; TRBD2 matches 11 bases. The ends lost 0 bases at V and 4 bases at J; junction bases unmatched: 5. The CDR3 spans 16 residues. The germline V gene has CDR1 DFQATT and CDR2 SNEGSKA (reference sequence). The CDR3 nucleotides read TGCAGTGCTAGAGAACGGGGACTAGCGGCTTACAATGAGCAGTTCTTC. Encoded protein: CSARERGLAAYNEQFF.

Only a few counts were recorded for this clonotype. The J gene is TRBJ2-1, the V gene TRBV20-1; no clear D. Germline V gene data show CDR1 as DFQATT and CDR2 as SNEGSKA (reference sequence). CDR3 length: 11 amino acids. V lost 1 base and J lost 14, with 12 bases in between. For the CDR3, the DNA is TGCAGTGCTAGAGTTAGTAGGGATGAGTTCTTC. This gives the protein CSARVSRDEFF.

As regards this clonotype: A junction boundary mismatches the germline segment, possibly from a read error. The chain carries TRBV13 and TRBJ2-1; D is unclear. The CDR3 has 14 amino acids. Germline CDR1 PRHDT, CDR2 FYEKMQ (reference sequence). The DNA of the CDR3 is TGTACCAGCAGCTTTGGGAAGCCATACAATGAGCAGTTCTTC. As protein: CTSSFGKPYNEQFF.

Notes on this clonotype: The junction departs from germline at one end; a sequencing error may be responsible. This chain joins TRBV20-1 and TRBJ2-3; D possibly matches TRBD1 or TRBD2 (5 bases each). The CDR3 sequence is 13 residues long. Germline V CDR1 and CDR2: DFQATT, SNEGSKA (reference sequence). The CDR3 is CGAREIGRGTQYF. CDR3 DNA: TGCGGTGCTAGGGAGATAGGAAGGGGTACGCAGTATTTT.

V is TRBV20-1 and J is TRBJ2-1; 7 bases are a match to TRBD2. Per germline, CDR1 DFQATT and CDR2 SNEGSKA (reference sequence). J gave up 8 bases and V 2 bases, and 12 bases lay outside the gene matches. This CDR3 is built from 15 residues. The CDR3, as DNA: TGCAGTGCTAGACCGGCCGGGAGGCCTATCCATGAGCAGTTCTTC. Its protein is CSARPAGRPIHEQFF.

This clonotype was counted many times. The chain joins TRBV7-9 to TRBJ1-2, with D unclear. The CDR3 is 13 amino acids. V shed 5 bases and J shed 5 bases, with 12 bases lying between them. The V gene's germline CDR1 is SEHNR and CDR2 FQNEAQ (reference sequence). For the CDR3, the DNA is TGTGCCAGCAGCACTAGTGACGGGTATGGCTACACCTTC. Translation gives CASSTSDGYGYTF.

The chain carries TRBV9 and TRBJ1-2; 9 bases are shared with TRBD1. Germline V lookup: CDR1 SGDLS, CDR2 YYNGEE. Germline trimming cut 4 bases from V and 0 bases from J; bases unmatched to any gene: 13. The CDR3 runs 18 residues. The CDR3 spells CASSPTGTGISTNYGYTF. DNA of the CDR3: TGTGCCAGCAGCCCTACCGGGACAGGGATAAGTACTAACTATGGCTACACCTTC.

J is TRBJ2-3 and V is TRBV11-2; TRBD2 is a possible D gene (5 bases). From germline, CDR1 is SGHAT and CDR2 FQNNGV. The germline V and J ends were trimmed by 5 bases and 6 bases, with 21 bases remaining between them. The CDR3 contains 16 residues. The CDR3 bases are TGTGCCAGCAGCAGCCTACAGCGACCCGGCGGGGATACGCAGTATTTT. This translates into CASSSLQRPGGDTQYF.

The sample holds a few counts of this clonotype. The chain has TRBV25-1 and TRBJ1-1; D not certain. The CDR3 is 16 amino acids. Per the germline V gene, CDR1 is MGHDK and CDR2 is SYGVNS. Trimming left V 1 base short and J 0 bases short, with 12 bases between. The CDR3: CASSESRTLMNTEAFF. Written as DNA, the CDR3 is TGTGCCAGCAGTGAATCCAGGACGCTCATGAACACTGAAGCTTTCTTT.

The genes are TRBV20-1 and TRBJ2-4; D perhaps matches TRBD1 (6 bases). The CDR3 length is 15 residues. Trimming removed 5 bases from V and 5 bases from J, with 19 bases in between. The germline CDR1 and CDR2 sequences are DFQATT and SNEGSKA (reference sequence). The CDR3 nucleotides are TGCAGTGCTCAGATTGATACAGGGATCCAAAACATTCAGTACTTC. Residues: CSAQIDTGIQNIQYF.

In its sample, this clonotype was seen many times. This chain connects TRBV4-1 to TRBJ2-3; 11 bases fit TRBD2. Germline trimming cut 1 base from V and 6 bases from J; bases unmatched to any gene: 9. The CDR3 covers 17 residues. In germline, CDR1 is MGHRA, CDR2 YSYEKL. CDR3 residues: CASSQVTSGTVQDTQYF. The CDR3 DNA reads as TGCGCCAGCAGCCAAGTGACTAGCGGGACCGTCCAGGATACGCAGTATTTT.

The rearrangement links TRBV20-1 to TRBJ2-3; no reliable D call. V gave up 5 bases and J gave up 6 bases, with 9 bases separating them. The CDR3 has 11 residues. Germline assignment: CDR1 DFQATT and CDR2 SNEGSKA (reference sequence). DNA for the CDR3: TGCAGTGCTCCCGACATGGATACGCAGTATTTT. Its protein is CSAPDMDTQYF.

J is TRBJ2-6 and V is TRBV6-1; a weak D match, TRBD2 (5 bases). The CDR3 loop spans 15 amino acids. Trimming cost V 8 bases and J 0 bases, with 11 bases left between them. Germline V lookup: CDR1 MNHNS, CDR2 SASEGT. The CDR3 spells CASHRAASGANVLTF. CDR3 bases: TGTGCCAGCCACCGAGCGGCCTCTGGGGCCAACGTCCTGACTTTC.

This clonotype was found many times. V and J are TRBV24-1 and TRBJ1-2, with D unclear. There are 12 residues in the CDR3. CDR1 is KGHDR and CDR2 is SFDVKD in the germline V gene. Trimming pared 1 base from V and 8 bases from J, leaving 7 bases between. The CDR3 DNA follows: TGTGCCACCAGTGATTTCCGATCCGGCTACACCTTC. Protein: CATSDFRSGYTF.

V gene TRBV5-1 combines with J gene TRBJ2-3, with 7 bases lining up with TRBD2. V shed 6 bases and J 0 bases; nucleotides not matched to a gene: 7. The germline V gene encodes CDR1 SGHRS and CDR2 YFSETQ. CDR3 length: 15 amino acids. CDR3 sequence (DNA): TGCGCCAGCAAGCCGACTAGCCCTAGCACAGATACGCAGTATTTT. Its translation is CASKPTSPSTDTQYF.

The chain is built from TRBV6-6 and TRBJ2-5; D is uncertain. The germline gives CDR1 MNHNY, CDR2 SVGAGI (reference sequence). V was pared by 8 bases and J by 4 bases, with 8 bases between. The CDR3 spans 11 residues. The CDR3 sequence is CASGLRETQYF. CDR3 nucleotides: TGTGCCAGCGGTCTGAGAGAGACCCAGTACTTC.

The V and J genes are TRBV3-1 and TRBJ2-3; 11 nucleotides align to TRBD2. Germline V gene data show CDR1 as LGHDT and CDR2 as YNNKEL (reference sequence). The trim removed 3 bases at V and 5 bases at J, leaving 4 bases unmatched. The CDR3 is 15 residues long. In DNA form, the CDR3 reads TGTGCCAGCAGCCAGACTAGCGGGGTAAGAGATACGCAGTATTTT. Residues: CASSQTSGVRDTQYF.

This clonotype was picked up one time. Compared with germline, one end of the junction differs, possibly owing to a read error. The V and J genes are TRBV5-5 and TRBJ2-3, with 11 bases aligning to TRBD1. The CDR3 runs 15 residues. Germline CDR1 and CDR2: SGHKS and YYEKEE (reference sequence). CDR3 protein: CASSPGTGGTDTRYF. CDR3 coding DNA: TGTGCCAGCAGCCCCGGGACAGGGGGAACAGATACGCGGTATTTT.